This T cell receptor (beta chain) was obtained from a study of response to subunit inactivated influenza vaccine. This CDR3 has 16 amino acids. V shed 1 base and J shed 6 bases, with 16 bases lying between them. The germline CDR1 and CDR2 sequences are LGHNA and YNFKEQ. Many counts were recorded for this clonotype. What it binds is not known. TCRdb used MiXCR to reprocess the RT-PCR reads, holding one entry per CDR3 protein. The data show hundreds of thousands of distinct CDR3 sequences, approximately 7.7% seen once. General study results and limits: Authors suggested each seasonal flu vaccination may recruit only limited numbers of new T cells.

The V gene is TRBV4-2, the J gene TRBJ2-1; D perhaps matches TRBD1 (6 bases). This sequence originates from a man aged 50 to 75 who received an inactivated influenza vaccine. Sequencing used PBMCs from blood, obtained roughly 24 months after vaccination. The CDR3 coding sequence is TGTGCCAGCAGCCAAGGGACCAGGGGTCCCCTCAATGAGCAGTTCTTC. As protein: CASSQGTRGPLNEQFF.